This T cell receptor (beta chain) appears in the sequencing data of a study of CD8 T cells in Susac syndrome (dated by TCRdb to between 2018 and 2021). For the wider study: Whether CD8+ T cell activation and differentiation in Susac syndrome was antigen driven was tested using repertoire sequencing.

Deletion took 7 bases off V and 4 bases off J, with a span of 13 bases between the germline ends. Via the germline V gene, CDR1 is SQVTM and CDR2 ANQGSEA. From its cysteine to its phenylalanine, the CDR3 spans 13 amino acids. Of the read, only the CDR3 DNA is kept; its 39 bases are in frame from base 1. The paper as a whole reports these results and caveats: The TCR sequencing and HLA analysis was acknowledged to have included a relatively small number of individuals.

RNA was extracted using the RNeasy kit, and about 0.45 to 1 microgram was reverse transcribed with random hexamers. The immunoSEQ multiplex PCR assay, covering 54 Vbeta and 13 Jbeta segments, was used to amplify TCR beta CDR3 regions. To correct PCR amplification bias, a synthetic template baseline was used for both primer optimization and computational correction. The authors processed their data as follows. Reads were annotated to V, D and J genes per IMGT and analyzed with immunoSEQ Analyzer, keeping only productive sequences. Clonality was computed as one minus Shannon entropy normalized by log2 of the number of productive unique sequences. Public and private clones were assessed among the 100 most prevalent clones of each patient and control. Clones were defined as Susac-specific when absent from the healthy and MS cohorts, from about 970 published viral clones and from other ImmuneACCESS disease sequences. The public reads were reprocessed in TCRdb via fastp at Q25 and MiXCR, keeping in-frame beta chains. Here each entry gathers all rows of one CDR3 protein and keeps the most common genes and DNA. The V and J calls were determined by TCRdb, not by the authors. Here the sample has 150,000 to 200,000 distinct CDR3 sequences; about 95% occur a single time. In total, the top ten clones hold 0.085% to 0.13% of the sample.

Comment on this clonotype: The clone's antigen remains unknown. Qualities for individual bases were not recorded, and no much larger clone is one base off.

Peripheral blood CD8+ and CD4+ T cells from healthy donors, Susac syndrome patients and multiple sclerosis patients were profiled by high-throughput TCR beta sequencing. The healthy donors served as controls matched for age and sex. Bulk CD8+ and CD4+ T cells were purified magnetically by negative isolation, whereas CD8+ TEMRA cells were enriched by FACS. Blood was collected in EDTA tubes and processed within 24 hours, with PBMCs isolated through density gradient centrifugation. PBMCs destined for TCR sequencing were cryopreserved in liquid nitrogen and later thawed in a 37 °C water bath. A purity of at least 90% was achieved for sorted or isolated CD4+, CD8+ and CD8+ TEMRA cells.

The material sequenced was CD4+ T cells from PBMCs. The sequence was obtained from a human donor in good health. Here the chain combines TRBV29-1 and TRBJ2-2; tentative D gene TRBD1, with 6 bases matching. The CDR3 protein is CSALQGATGELFF. The sequenced DNA: TGCAGCGCCTTACAGGGTGCCACCGGGGAGCTGTTTTTT.